What follows are 9 T cell receptor beta chains derived from one specimen sequenced in a study of PD-1 blockade in classical Hodgkin lymphoma. The time point denotes: cycle 4 day 1 (C4D1), after 5 to 7 weeks of nivolumab. All the patients suffered relapse after autologous stem cell transplantation, and brentuximab vedotin exposure differed. Sequencing used immunoSEQ multiplex PCR; TCRdb keeps in-frame clones, though not all of them. The sample records 50,000 or so clones, nearly 90% being singletons. The sequencing used peripheral blood mononuclear cells (PBMCs), collected before the fourth cycle of nivolumab. The source of these receptors is a human donor with classical Hodgkin lymphoma.

V and J are TRBV5-6 and TRBJ2-7, with D unclear. V was clipped by 4 bases and J by 5 bases, with 13 bases between them. The V gene's germline CDR1 is SGHDT and CDR2 YYEEEE. The CDR3 contains 13 residues. The CDR3 is CASSPTRAHEQYF. The CDR3 nucleotides are TGTGCCAGCAGCCCTACAAGGGCCCACGAGCAGTACTTC.

CDR3 protein: CASSPVQGADTQYF. For the CDR3, the DNA is TGTGCCAGCTCACCTGTACAGGGGGCGGATACGCAGTATTTT. The V and J genes are TRBV18 and TRBJ2-3; TRBD1 aligns across 9 bases. The CDR3 covers 14 residues. From germline, CDR1 is KGHSH and CDR2 LQKENI. Trimming took 3 bases from V and 6 from J; bases not matched to a gene: 4.

The chain couples TRBV28 to TRBJ1-2, with a weak D call TRBD1 (5 bases). Germline lookup yields CDR1 MDHEN and CDR2 SYDVKM. The CDR3 loop spans 14 amino acids. The V and J ends lost 7 bases and 2 bases respectively, with 14 bases between them. DNA for the CDR3: TGTGCCAGCAATACTCCGGGACGCAACTATGGCTACACCTTC. Translated, it gives CASNTPGRNYGYTF.

CDR3: CASSQGISLTVGYGYTF. The CDR3 DNA reads as TGTGCCAGCAGCCAAGGCATTTCCCTGACAGTAGGCTATGGCTACACCTTC. The chain links TRBV4-2 to TRBJ1-2; tentative D call: TRBD1 (5 bases). The germline V gene encodes CDR1 LGHNA and CDR2 YNFKEQ. This CDR3 is built from 17 residues. The V and J ends lost 1 base and 4 bases respectively, with 19 bases between them.

The chain has TRBV5-1 and TRBJ2-5, with D tentatively TRBD2 (6 bases). Germline loops: CDR1 SGHRS, CDR2 YFSETQ. Trimming left V 3 bases short and J 5 bases short, with 26 bases between. The CDR3 has 18 amino acids. The CDR3 here is CASSSPAGSWGLYETQYF. CDR3 nucleotides: TGCGCCAGCAGCTCGCCGGCGGGGAGCTGGGGCCTTTACGAGACCCAGTACTTC.

The chain carries TRBV6-1 and TRBJ1-2; 9 nucleotides match TRBD1. This CDR3 comprises 18 residues. Germline V gene lookup returns CDR1 MNHNS and CDR2 SASEGT. The trim removed 4 bases at V and 4 bases at J, leaving 16 bases unmatched. The CDR3 loop reads CASSAKSGTGLASYGYTF. DNA for the CDR3: TGTGCCAGCAGTGCAAAGTCCGGGACAGGGCTTGCTTCCTATGGCTACACCTTC.

The V call is TRBV7-9, the J call TRBJ1-4; 9 nucleotides line up with TRBD1. V shed 6 bases and J 7 bases; nucleotides not matched to a gene: 18. Germline V CDR1 and CDR2: SEHNR, FQNEAQ (reference sequence). CDR3 size: 18 residues. CDR3 in amino acids: CASRSQGARGTRSEKLFF. The CDR3 nucleotides read TGTGCCAGCAGATCACAGGGGGCCCGGGGTACTCGGAGTGAAAAACTGTTTTTT.

A single count supports this clone. This chain links TRBV6-6 with TRBJ1-1; D remains unclear. The CDR3 consists of 13 residues. Germline CDR1 MNHNY, CDR2 SVGAGI (reference sequence). The V gene lost 0 bases and the J gene lost 4 bases, with 6 bases spanning the gap. The CDR3 region has the DNA TGTGCCAGCAGTTACTCTGGTTTCACTGAAGCTTTCTTT. The encoded protein is CASSYSGFTEAFF.

Worth noting for this clone: The same CDR3 arises from other DNA sequences in this sample as well. This chain connects TRBV18 to TRBJ1-5; D not certain. Trimming took 3 bases from V and 4 from J, leaving 4 bases between them. The CDR3 covers 12 residues. Germline-derived CDR1 and CDR2 are KGHSH and LQKENI. CDR3 sequence: CASSPENQPQHF. The DNA for the CDR3 is TGTGCCAGCTCACCCGAAAATCAGCCCCAGCATTTT.